The next 19 T cell receptor beta chains were all read from a single sample in a study of T cell changes during pregnancy in multiple sclerosis. The table came from immunoSEQ multiplex PCR; TCRdb's copy has only in-frame clones and leaves some out. The sample has 45,000 to 50,000 clones; 85% to 95% are singletons. The sample consisted of CD4+ T cells from peripheral blood mononuclear cells, taken in the second trimester of pregnancy. The receptors stem from a female donor in good health, enrolled as a control in a pregnancy study.

This rearrangement joins TRBV10-3 to TRBJ1-1, with D perhaps matching TRBD1 (5 bases). Germline CDR1 ENHRY, CDR2 SYGVKD. Trimming left V 3 bases short and J 0 bases short, with 11 bases between. This CDR3 spans 15 amino acids. DNA of the CDR3: TGTGCCATCAGTGATTCGGCAGGGATGAACACTGAAGCTTTCTTT. Protein sequence: CAISDSAGMNTEAFF.

The chain carries TRBV11-2 and TRBJ1-5; D ambiguous. Germline V gene lookup returns CDR1 SGHAT and CDR2 FQNNGV. The CDR3 is 12 amino acids. V was clipped by 0 bases and J by 7 bases, with 4 bases between them. The DNA for the CDR3 is TGTGCCAGCAGCTTAGACGGGCAGCCCCAGCATTTT. It yields the protein CASSLDGQPQHF.

The chain employs TRBV5-1 and TRBJ2-3, with 9 bases lining up with TRBD2. The CDR3 runs 16 residues. Losses at the gene ends were 0 bases for V and 4 bases for J; bases not matched to a gene: 6. From germline, CDR1 is SGHRS and CDR2 YFSETQ. For the CDR3, the DNA is TGCGCCAGCAGCTTGGAGCCCAGCGGGGGGCCAGATACGCAGTATTTT. This gives the protein CASSLEPSGGPDTQYF.

The J gene is TRBJ2-1, the V gene TRBV10-3, with TRBD1 matching 7 bases. The length of the CDR3 is 15 residues. The ends lost 1 base at V and 2 bases at J; junction bases unmatched: 2. CDR1 ENHRY and CDR2 SYGVKD come from the germline V gene. The chain's CDR3 is CAISEWQGAYNEQFF. For the CDR3, the DNA is TGTGCCATCAGTGAGTGGCAGGGGGCCTACAATGAGCAGTTCTTC.

CDR3 DNA: TGTGCCAGCGACCACTTCCGGACAGAAAAAAGCTCCTATAATTCACCCCTCCACTTT. The encoded protein is CASDHFRTEKSSYNSPLHF. The chain couples TRBV6-4 to TRBJ1-6, with D maybe TRBD1 (6 bases). Between the trimmed V and J ends, which lost 8 bases and 0 bases, there was a span of 23 bases. The germline CDR1 and CDR2 sequences are MRHNA and SNTAGT. The CDR3 is made up of 19 amino acids.

J is TRBJ2-7 and V is TRBV30; 7 nucleotides line up with TRBD1. V gave up 4 bases and J gave up 6 bases; unmatched junction bases: 12. CDR1 is GTSNPN, CDR2 SVGIG, per germline (reference sequence). The length of the CDR3 is 14 residues. CDR3: CAWKRQGLISEQYF. Here the CDR3 DNA reads TGTGCCTGGAAACGACAGGGTCTGATTAGCGAGCAGTACTTC.

The chain links TRBV7-6 to TRBJ2-5; TRBD2 matches at 10 bases. With V trimmed by 2 bases and J by 7 bases, 10 bases remained unmatched. The CDR3 is 16 amino acids. CDR1 and CDR2 (germline): SGHVS, FNYEAQ. This CDR3 reads CASSLTGLAGDGTQYF. In nucleotides, the CDR3 is TGTGCCAGCAGCTTAACCGGGCTAGCGGGGGACGGGACCCAGTACTTC.

The rearrangement links TRBV6-5 to TRBJ1-6; D ambiguous. With 2 bases removed from V and 7 bases from J, the gap between germline ends came to 6 bases. Germline CDR1 and CDR2: MNHEY and SVGAGI. This CDR3 has 13 residues. CDR3 nucleotide sequence: TGTGCCAGCAGTTACGGGCCCAATTCACCCCTCCACTTT. The encoded protein is CASSYGPNSPLHF.

V is TRBV5-5 and J is TRBJ1-5; TRBD1 agrees at 8 bases. The CDR3 contains 16 residues. V trimming: 4 bases; J trimming: 2 bases; junction bases outside the gene matches: 8. Germline CDR1 reads SGHKS; CDR2 reads YYEKEE (reference sequence). The CDR3 protein is CASSPRSGGGNQPQHF. The CDR3 nucleotides are TGTGCCAGCAGCCCGAGGTCAGGGGGCGGCAATCAGCCCCAGCATTTT.

This clone was counted only a few times. This chain connects TRBV9 to TRBJ1-1; 10 bases are shared with TRBD1. V shed 7 bases and J 0 bases; nucleotides not matched to a gene: 3. This CDR3 is 14 amino acids long. Germline CDR1 reads SGDLS; CDR2 reads YYNGEE. This CDR3 is CASGGTGVNTEAFF. CDR3 coding DNA: TGTGCCAGCGGGGGGACAGGGGTGAACACTGAAGCTTTCTTT.

The V gene is TRBV20-1, the J gene TRBJ2-7; D is undetermined. V was shortened by 4 bases and J by 4 bases, with 8 bases between the two germline ends. CDR3 length equals 11 residues. Germline CDR1 reads DFQATT; CDR2 reads SNEGSKA (reference sequence). CDR3 DNA sequence: TGCAGTGCTACCGAACAATACGAGCAGTACTTC. It encodes CSATEQYEQYF.

V usage is TRBV11-2 and J usage is TRBJ2-2, with D perhaps matching TRBD1 (5 bases). V gave up 5 bases and J gave up 6 bases, with 16 bases separating them. The CDR3 is 15 residues long. CDR1 is SGHAT, CDR2 FQNNGV, per germline. The CDR3 loop reads CASSLQRTGAGELFF. CDR3 DNA: TGTGCCAGCAGCCTTCAACGTACAGGCGCCGGGGAGCTGTTTTTT.

The rearrangement joins TRBV4-1 to TRBJ1-4, with TRBD1 matching over 10 bases. CDR3 length equals 15 residues. J was trimmed by 8 bases and V by 0 bases; bases with no gene match: 3. Germline assignment: CDR1 MGHRA and CDR2 YSYEKL. The CDR3 DNA reads as TGCGCCAGCAGCCAAGAGGGACAGGGGCGCGAAAAACTGTTTTTT. This encodes CASSQEGQGREKLFF.

The chain recombines TRBV7-6 with TRBJ2-7; 11 bases match TRBD2. This CDR3 contains 16 residues. J was trimmed by 4 bases and V by 4 bases; bases with no gene match: 9. CDR1 is SGHVS and CDR2 is FNYEAQ in the germline V gene. The DNA for the CDR3 is TGTGCCAGCAGCTCGAATAGCGGGGGGGCCGTGTACGAGCAGTACTTC. This encodes CASSSNSGGAVYEQYF.

The V gene is TRBV2, the J gene TRBJ2-7; D might be TRBD1 (7 bases). V was shortened by 5 bases and J by 1 base, with 12 bases between the two germline ends. The CDR3 consists of 14 residues. Germline V gene data show CDR1 as SNHLY and CDR2 as FYNNEI. The CDR3 reads CASSRQGLSYEQYF. The CDR3 region has the DNA TGTGCCAGCAGTAGACAGGGACTTTCCTACGAGCAGTACTTC.

This chain links TRBV30 with TRBJ2-6, with a weak D call TRBD2 (5 bases). Trimming removed 2 bases at V and 2 bases at J, with 13 bases between. Germline V gene lookup returns CDR1 GTSNPN and CDR2 SVGIG (reference sequence). The CDR3 has 16 amino acids. DNA for the CDR3: TGTGCCTGGAGTTTCGACGGGGAAACTGGGGCCAACGTCCTGACTTTC. Its translation is CAWSFDGETGANVLTF.

The chain joins TRBV5-4 to TRBJ2-3; the match to TRBD1 covers 8 bases. The CDR3 sequence is 16 residues long. The trim removed 2 bases at V and 1 base at J, leaving 6 bases unmatched. The germline CDR1 and CDR2 sequences are SGHNT and YYREEE (reference sequence). The CDR3 spells CASSLQGDGGTDTQYF. CDR3 sequence (DNA): TGTGCCAGCAGCTTACAGGGGGATGGGGGCACAGATACGCAGTATTTT.

The V gene is TRBV9, the J gene TRBJ1-1, with D possibly TRBD1 on 6 matching bases. The CDR3 sequence is 12 residues long. The germline CDR1 and CDR2 sequences are SGDLS and YYNGEE. Trimming took 0 bases from V and 11 from J, leaving 11 bases between them. In DNA form, the CDR3 reads TGTGCCAGCAGCGTAGGGTCAGGGGCCGCTTTCTTT. It codes for CASSVGSGAAFF.

The V and J genes are TRBV5-1 and TRBJ2-3; D uncertain. The V end was cut by 4 bases, the J end by 0 bases, with 6 bases between. CDR1 and CDR2 (germline): SGHRS, YFSETQ. The CDR3 covers 13 residues. The DNA for the CDR3 is TGCGCCAGCAGCCGGGTTAGCACAGATACGCAGTATTTT. This codes for CASSRVSTDTQYF. The full variable domain, with the rest looked up from reference TRBV5-1 and TRBJ2-3, is KAGVTQTPRYLIKTRGQQVTLSCSPISGHRSVSWYQQTPGQGLQFLFEYFSETQRNKGNFPGRFSGRQFSNSRSEMNVSTLELGDSALYLCASSRVSTDTQYFGPGTRLTVL.